This passage covers 6 T cell receptor beta chains from one sample sequenced in a study of blood T cell repertoires in COVID-19. Clones were read by immunoSEQ multiplex PCR, and TCRdb kept only the in-frame ones, dropping some. The repertoire has about 66,000 clones, roughly nine tenths of them found once; the top ten carry about 7.3%. Material: peripheral blood. The source of these receptors is a human donor in a cohort sampled during active COVID-19.

The chain links TRBV6-6 to TRBJ2-2; D is perhaps TRBD1 (5 bases). The germline gives CDR1 MNHNY, CDR2 SVGAGI (reference sequence). V lost 4 bases to trimming and J lost 2 bases, with 11 bases between them. CDR3 size: 15 residues. The CDR3 sequence is CASSFGHINTGELFF. The CDR3 DNA reads as TGTGCCAGCAGTTTTGGACACATAAACACCGGGGAGCTGTTTTTT.

The V call is TRBV19, the J call TRBJ2-7, with TRBD2 matching over 11 bases. The ends lost 3 bases at V and 5 bases at J; junction bases unmatched: 3. The germline V gene has CDR1 LNHDA and CDR2 SQIVND (reference sequence). The CDR3 sequence is 14 residues long. The CDR3 DNA follows: TGTGCCAGTAGTATTCCGGGACTAGCGGACGAGCAGTACTTC. Its protein product is CASSIPGLADEQYF.

V usage is TRBV5-4 and J usage is TRBJ2-3; a possible D gene is TRBD2 (6 bases). Per germline, CDR1 SGHNT and CDR2 YYREEE (reference sequence). The CDR3 extends over 15 amino acids. Trimming removed 6 bases at V and 8 bases at J, with 22 bases between. The chain's CDR3 is CASTGSDRELGTQYF. CDR3 DNA sequence: TGTGCCAGCACAGGATCTGATCGGGAGTTGGGTACGCAGTATTTT.

The V call is TRBV15, the J call TRBJ2-3; 9 bases line up with TRBD2. The ends lost 2 bases at V and 5 bases at J; junction bases unmatched: 14. The CDR3 spans 18 residues. Germline values: CDR1 LNHNV, CDR2 YYDKDF (reference sequence). The CDR3 DNA follows: TGTGCCACCAGCAGATCCCGGGGTAGCGGGGGTTTCAAAGATACGCAGTATTTT. Residues: CATSRSRGSGGFKDTQYF.

The genes are TRBV11-2 and TRBJ2-3; D is unresolved. The CDR3 is 12 amino acids. The ends were cut back, 1 base at V and 6 bases at J, with 5 bases in the middle. CDR1 SGHAT and CDR2 FQNNGV come from the germline V gene. The CDR3 bases are TGTGCCAGCAGCTTAGTGGCCGATACGCAGTATTTT. This translates into CASSLVADTQYF.

The rearrangement uses TRBV28 and TRBJ2-2; 11 nucleotides line up with TRBD1. CDR3 length equals 17 residues. The germline V gene has CDR1 MDHEN and CDR2 SYDVKM. J lost 4 bases, V lost 6 bases, and 10 bases had no gene match. This chain's CDR3 is CASRPSLGTGGTGELFF. CDR3 nucleotides: TGTGCCAGCAGGCCTAGTCTCGGGACAGGGGGCACCGGGGAGCTGTTTTTT. The entire variable domain, with the rest obtained from reference TRBV28 and TRBJ2-2, is as follows: DVKVTQSSRYLVKRTGEKVFLECVQDMDHENMFWYRQDPGLGLRLIYFSYDVKMKEKGDIPEGYSVSREKKERFSLILESASTNQTSMYLCASRPSLGTGGTGELFFGEGSRLTVL.